Reported below is one TCR beta chain. Read data end 3 residues before the CDR3 end; the end is taken from the germline J gene. All participants had a single incident cervical HPV16 infection, and prevalent HPV16 infections were excluded. Cervical HPV DNA detected by MY09/MY11 PCR, typed by dot-blot. These data belong to a study of T cells in women clearing cervical HPV infection. Study background: Donors had HPV16-related CIN3 or worse; 2 had invasive cancer. Blood came at first lesion visit for cases, post-clearance for controls.

Looked up from germline, CDR1 is MNHEY and CDR2 is SVGEGT. Unmatched junction bases numbered 0, after V lost 0 bases and J lost 4 bases. The CDR3 is 16 residues long. Clones were read by immunoSEQ multiplex PCR, and TCRdb kept only the in-frame ones, dropping some. Its table lists 35,000 to 45,000 clones. Sequenced sample: blood buffy coat. The clonotype was recovered from a woman between 18 and 70 years old with a cervical HPV16 infection that either progressed to CIN3+ or cleared (not recorded which). The genes are TRBV6-2 or TRBV6-3 and TRBJ2-1; TRBD2 matches at 13 bases. CDR3: CASSYSGLAGYNEQFF. CDR3 DNA (partial): TGTGCCAGCAGTTACTCGGGACTAGCGGGATACAATGAG.